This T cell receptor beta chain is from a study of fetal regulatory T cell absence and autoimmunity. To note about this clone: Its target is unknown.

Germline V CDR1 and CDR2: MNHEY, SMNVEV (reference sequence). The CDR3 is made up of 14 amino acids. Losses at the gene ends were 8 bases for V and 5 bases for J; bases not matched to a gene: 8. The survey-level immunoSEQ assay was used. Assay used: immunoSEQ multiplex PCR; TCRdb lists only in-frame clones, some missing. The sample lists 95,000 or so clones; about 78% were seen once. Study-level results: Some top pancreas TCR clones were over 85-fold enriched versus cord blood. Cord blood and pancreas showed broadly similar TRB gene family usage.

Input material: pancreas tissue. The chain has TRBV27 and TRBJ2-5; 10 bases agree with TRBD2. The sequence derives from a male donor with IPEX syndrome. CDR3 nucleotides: TGTGCCAGCGGTTGGAGCGGGAGGGGGGAGACCCAGTACTTC. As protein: CASGWSGRGETQYF.